This TCR beta chain originates from a study of shared clonotypes between healthy human individuals. This CDR3 has 16 residues. Trimming shortened V by 2 bases and J by 2 bases, and 14 bases separated the two germline ends. The germline V gene has CDR1 SGHNT and CDR2 YYREEE (reference sequence). The assay was immunoSEQ multiplex PCR, and TCRdb's table has in-frame clones only and misses some. The profile shows roughly 2.5 million clones, around 90% of them singletons. The chain employs TRBV5-4 and TRBJ1-3; D may be TRBD1 (5 bases). Input material: naive CD4+ T cells sorted from blood. Stated subset: CD45RA+ positively selected. The clonotype comes from a man younger than 35 in good health. The CDR3 sequence: CASSFIGGATGNTIYF. In nucleotides, the CDR3 is TGTGCCAGCAGCTTTATTGGAGGGGCCACTGGAAACACCATATATTTT.